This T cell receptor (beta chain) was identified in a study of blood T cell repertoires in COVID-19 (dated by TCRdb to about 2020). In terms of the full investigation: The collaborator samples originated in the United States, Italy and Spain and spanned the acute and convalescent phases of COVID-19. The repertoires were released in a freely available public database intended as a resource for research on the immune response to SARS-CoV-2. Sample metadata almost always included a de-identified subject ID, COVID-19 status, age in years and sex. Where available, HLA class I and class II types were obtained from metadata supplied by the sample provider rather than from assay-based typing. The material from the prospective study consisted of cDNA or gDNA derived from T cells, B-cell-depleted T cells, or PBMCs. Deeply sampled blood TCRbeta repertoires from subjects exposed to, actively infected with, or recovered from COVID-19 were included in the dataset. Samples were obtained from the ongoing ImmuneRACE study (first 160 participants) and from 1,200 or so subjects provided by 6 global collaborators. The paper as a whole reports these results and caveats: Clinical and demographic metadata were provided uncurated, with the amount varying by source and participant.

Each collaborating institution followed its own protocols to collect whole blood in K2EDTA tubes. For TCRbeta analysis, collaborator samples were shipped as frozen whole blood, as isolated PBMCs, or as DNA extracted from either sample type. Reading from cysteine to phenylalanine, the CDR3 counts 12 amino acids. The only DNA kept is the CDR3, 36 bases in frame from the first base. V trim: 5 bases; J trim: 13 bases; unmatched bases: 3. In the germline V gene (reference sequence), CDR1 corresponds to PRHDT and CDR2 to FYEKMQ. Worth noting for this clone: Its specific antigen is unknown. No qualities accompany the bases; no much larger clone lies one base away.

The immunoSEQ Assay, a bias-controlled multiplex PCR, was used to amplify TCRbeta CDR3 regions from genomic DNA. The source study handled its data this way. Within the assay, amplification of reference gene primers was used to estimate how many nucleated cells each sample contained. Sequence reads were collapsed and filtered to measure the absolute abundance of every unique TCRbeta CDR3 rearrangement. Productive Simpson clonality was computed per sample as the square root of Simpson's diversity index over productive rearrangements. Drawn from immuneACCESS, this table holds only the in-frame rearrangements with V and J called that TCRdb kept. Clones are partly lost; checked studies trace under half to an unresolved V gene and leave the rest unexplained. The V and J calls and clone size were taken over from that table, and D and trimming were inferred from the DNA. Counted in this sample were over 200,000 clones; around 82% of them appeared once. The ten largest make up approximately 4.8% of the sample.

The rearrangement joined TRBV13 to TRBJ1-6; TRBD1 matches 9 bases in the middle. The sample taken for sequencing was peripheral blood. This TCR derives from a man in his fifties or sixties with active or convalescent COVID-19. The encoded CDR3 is CASSRDRAPLHF. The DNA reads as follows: TGTGCCAGCAGCAGGGACAGGGCCCCCCTCCACTTT. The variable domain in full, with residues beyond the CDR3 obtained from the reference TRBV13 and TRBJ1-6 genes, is AAGVIQSPRHLIKEKRETATLKCYPIPRHDTVYWYQQGPGQDPQFLISFYEKMQSDKGSIPDRFSAQQFSDYHSELNMSSLELGDSALYFCASSRDRAPLHFGNGTRLTVT.